The clone carrying this TCR beta chain appeared once. Its antigen is unknown. The sample is drawn from a study of PD-1 blockade in classical Hodgkin lymphoma. This CDR3 is 15 amino acids long. Germline V lookup: CDR1 SNHLY, CDR2 FYNNEI. V lost 6 bases, J lost 0 bases, and 12 bases lay in between. TCRdb keeps only in-frame clones here, not all; method: immunoSEQ multiplex PCR. This sample carries 30,000 to 45,000 clones, approximately 69% of them seen once, and the ten largest clones take approximately 14%. Every patient had relapsed following autologous stem cell transplantation, and cohorts differed in brentuximab vedotin exposure. Study-wide points: Why the repertoires differ is still unclear, perhaps disease activity or prior therapy. CD4+ TCR diversity rose significantly by C4D1, and CD8+ TCR diversity did not. At baseline, newly diagnosed patients reportedly showed less TCR diversity than healthy donors.

The V gene is TRBV2, the J gene TRBJ1-5; D gene ambiguous. Here the sequenced sample was peripheral blood mononuclear cells (PBMCs), taken before the second cycle of nivolumab. The receptor's source is a human donor with classical Hodgkin lymphoma. The CDR3 sequence: CASSLAAYSNQPQHF. CDR3 DNA: TGTGCCAGCAGCCTTGCAGCCTATAGCAATCAGCCCCAGCATTTT.